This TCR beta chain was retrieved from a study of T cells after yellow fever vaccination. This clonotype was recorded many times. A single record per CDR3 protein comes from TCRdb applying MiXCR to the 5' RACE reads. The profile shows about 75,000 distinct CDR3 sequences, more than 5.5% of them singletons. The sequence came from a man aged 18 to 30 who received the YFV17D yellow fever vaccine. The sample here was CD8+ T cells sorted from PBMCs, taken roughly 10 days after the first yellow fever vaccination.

The CDR3 bases are TGCAGTGCCCGTCCCGGGACAGGAACTAGCACAGATACGCAGTATTTT. The encoded protein is CSARPGTGTSTDTQYF. The chain has TRBV20-1 and TRBJ2-3; 8 positions agree with TRBD1. The CDR3 covers 16 residues. Trimming took 6 bases from V and 0 from J; bases not matched to a gene: 11. Germline V CDR1 and CDR2: DFQATT, SNEGSKA (reference sequence).